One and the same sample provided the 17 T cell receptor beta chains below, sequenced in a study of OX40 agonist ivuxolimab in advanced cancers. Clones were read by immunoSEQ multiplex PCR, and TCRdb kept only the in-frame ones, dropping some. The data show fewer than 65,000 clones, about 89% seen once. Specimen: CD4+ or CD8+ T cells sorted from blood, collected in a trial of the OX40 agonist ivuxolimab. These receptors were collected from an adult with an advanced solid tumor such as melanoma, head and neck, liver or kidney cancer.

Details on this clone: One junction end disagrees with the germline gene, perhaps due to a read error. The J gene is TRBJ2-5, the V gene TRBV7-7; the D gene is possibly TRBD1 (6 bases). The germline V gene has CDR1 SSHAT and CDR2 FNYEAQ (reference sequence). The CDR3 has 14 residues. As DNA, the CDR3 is TGTGCTAGCAGCATACAGGGTTGGGGGGAGACCCAGTACTTC. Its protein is CASSIQGWGETQYF.

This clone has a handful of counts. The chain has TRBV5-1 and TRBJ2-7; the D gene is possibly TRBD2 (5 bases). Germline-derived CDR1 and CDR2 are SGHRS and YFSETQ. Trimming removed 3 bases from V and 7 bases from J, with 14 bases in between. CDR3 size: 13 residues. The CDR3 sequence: CASSSANGKEQYF. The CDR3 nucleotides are TGCGCCAGCAGCTCGGCCAACGGGAAAGAGCAGTACTTC.

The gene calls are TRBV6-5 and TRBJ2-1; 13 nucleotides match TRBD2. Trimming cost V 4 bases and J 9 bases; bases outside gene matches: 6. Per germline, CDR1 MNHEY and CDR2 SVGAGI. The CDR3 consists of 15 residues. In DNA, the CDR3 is TGTGCCAGCAGTTCGGGACTAGCGGGAAGGGGTGAGCAGTTCTTC. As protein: CASSSGLAGRGEQFF.

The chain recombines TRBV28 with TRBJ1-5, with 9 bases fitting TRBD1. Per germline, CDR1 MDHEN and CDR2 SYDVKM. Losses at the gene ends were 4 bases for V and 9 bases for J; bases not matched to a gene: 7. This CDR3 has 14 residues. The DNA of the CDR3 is TGTGCCAGCAGTTCCGGGACAGGGCTTCGGCCCCAGCATTTT. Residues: CASSSGTGLRPQHF.

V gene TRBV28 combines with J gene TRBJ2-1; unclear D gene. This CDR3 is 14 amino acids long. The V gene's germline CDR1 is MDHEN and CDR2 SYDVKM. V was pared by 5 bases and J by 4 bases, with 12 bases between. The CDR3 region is CASSPLHTYNEQFF. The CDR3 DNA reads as TGTGCCAGCAGTCCCCTGCACACTTACAATGAGCAGTTCTTC.

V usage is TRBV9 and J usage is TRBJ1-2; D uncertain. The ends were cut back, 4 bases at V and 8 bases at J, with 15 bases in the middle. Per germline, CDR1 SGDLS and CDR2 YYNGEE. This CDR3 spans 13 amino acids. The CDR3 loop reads CASSPSWGQGYTF. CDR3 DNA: TGTGCCAGCAGCCCTAGTTGGGGTCAGGGCTACACCTTC.

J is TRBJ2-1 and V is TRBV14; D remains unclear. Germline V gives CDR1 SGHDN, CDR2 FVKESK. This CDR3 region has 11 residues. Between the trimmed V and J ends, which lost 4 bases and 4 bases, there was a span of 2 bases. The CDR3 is CASSRYNEQFF. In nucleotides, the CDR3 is TGTGCCAGCAGCCGTTACAATGAGCAGTTCTTC.

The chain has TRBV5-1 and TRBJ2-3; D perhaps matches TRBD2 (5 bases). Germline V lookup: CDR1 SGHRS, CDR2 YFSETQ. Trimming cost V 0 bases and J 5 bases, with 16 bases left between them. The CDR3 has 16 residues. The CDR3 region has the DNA TGCGCCAGCAGCTTGGGAGCGGCCGGCGGCCAAGATACGCAGTATTTT. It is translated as CASSLGAAGGQDTQYF.

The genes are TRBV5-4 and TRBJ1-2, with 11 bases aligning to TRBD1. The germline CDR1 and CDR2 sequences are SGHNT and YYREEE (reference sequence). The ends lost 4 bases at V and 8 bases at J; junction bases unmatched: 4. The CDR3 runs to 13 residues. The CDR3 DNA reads TGTGCCAGCAGCCTTGGACAGGGGGCCGGCTACACCTTC. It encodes CASSLGQGAGYTF. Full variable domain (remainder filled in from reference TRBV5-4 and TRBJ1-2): ETGVTQSPTHLIKTRGQQVTLRCSSQSGHNTVSWYQQALGQGPQFIFQYYREEENGRGNFPPRFSGLQFPNYSSELNVNALELDDSALYLCASSLGQGAGYTFGSGTRLTVV.

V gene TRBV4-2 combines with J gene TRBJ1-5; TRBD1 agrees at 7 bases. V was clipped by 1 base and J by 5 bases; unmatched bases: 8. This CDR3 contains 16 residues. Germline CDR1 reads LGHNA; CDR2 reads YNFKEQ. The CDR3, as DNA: TGTGCCAGCAGCCAAGTCGGGGACAGCCCTCATCAGCCCCAGCATTTT. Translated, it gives CASSQVGDSPHQPQHF.

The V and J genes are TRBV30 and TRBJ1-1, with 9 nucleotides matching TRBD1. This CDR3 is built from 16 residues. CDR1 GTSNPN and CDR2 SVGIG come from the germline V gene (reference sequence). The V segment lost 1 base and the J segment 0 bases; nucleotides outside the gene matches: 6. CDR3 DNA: TGTGCCTGGAGTGCAGGGACAGGGCGGATGAACACTGAAGCTTTCTTT. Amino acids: CAWSAGTGRMNTEAFF. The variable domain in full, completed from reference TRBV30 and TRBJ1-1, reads SQTIHQWPATLVQPVGSPLSLECTVEGTSNPNLYWYRQAAGRGLQLLFYSVGIGQISSEVPQNLSASRPQDRQFILSSKKLLLSDSGFYLCAWSAGTGRMNTEAFFGQGTRLTVV.

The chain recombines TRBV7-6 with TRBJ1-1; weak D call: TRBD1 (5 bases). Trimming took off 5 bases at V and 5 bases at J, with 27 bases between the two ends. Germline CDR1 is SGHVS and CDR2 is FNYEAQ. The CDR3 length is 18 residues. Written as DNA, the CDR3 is TGTGCCAGCAGCCGTCACCTCAGAAGGGGAACGGAAGGGACTGAAGCTTTCTTT. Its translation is CASSRHLRRGTEGTEAFF.

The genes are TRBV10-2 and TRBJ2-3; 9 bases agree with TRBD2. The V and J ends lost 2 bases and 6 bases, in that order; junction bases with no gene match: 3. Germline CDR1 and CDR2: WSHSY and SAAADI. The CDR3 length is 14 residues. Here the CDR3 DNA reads TGCGCCAGCAGTGAGCCTAGCGGGATTGATACGCAGTATTTT. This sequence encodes CASSEPSGIDTQYF.

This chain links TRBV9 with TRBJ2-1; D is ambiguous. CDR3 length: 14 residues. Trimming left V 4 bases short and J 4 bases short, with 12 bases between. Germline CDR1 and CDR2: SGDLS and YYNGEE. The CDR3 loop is CASSPGLVYNEQFF. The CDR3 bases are TGTGCCAGCAGCCCCGGTCTAGTTTACAATGAGCAGTTCTTC.

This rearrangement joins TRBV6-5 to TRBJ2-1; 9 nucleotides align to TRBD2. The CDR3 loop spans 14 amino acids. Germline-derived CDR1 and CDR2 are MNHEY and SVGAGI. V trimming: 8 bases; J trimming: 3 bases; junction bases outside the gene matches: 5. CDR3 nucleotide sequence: TGTGCCAGCCAATTAGCGGGAGACTACAATGAGCAGTTCTTC. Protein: CASQLAGDYNEQFF.

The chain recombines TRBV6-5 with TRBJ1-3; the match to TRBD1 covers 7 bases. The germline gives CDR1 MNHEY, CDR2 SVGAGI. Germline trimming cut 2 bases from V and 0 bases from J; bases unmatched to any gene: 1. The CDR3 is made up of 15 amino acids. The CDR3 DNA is TGTGCCAGCAGTTACGGGGACAGCTCTGGAAACACCATATATTTT. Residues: CASSYGDSSGNTIYF.

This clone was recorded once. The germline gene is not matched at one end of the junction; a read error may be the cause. CDR3 amino acids: CASSLAGFDYGYTF. The CDR3, as DNA: TGTGCCAGCAGCCTAGCAGGGTTCGACTATGGCTACACCTTC. The gene calls are TRBV7-9 and TRBJ1-2; possibly TRBD1 for D (5 bases). Germline V gene lookup returns CDR1 SEHNR and CDR2 FQNEAQ (reference sequence). There are 14 residues in the CDR3.